The next 12 T cell receptor beta chains were all read from a single sample in a study of vaccination and CD4 T cells after COVID-19. For these TCRs, the target antigens are not known. Treatment described: approximately 10-day PBMC culture with coronavirus spike peptide pools or control peptides (ViraFEST assay). The Oncomine TCR Beta short-read assay sequenced DNA from cultured CD4+ T cells. Each CDR3 protein gets one entry after TCRdb re-called the PCR reads with MiXCR. This sample has tens of thousands of distinct CDR3 sequences; roughly 50% occur once, and the top ten carry about 3%. Sequenced material: CD4+ T cells from blood, cultured in vitro. These receptors came from a human donor who had recovered from COVID-19.

The chain couples TRBV7-2 to TRBJ1-1; D is perhaps TRBD1 (6 bases). Looked up from germline, CDR1 is SGHTA and CDR2 is FQGNSA. The CDR3 is made up of 14 amino acids. Trimming took off 7 bases at V and 5 bases at J, with 17 bases between the two ends. The CDR3 DNA reads as TGTGCCAGCAACCCACAGGGAGGTAGGACTGAAGCTTTCTTT. Its protein product is CASNPQGGRTEAFF.

The rearrangement uses TRBV7-2 and TRBJ2-6, with 7 bases aligning to TRBD1. Germline assignment: CDR1 SGHTA and CDR2 FQGNSA. V was clipped by 4 bases and J by 0 bases; unmatched bases: 9. The CDR3 length is 18 residues. CDR3 sequence: CASSSPGQRYSGANVLTF. For the CDR3, the DNA is TGTGCCAGCAGCTCACCGGGACAGCGTTACTCTGGGGCCAACGTCCTGACTTTC.

V and J are TRBV24-1 and TRBJ1-2, with 7 bases identical to TRBD1. The length of the CDR3 is 14 residues. Germline V gene sequence: CDR1 KGHDR, CDR2 SFDVKD. Germline trimming cut 3 bases from V and 6 bases from J; bases unmatched to any gene: 6. The CDR3 sequence: CATSDRTGANGYTF. In nucleotides, the CDR3 is TGTGCCACCAGTGATCGGACAGGCGCGAATGGCTACACCTTC.

This clonotype showed up just a few times. The chain recombines TRBV6-2 or TRBV6-3 with TRBJ1-5, with 7 bases that match TRBD1. CDR3 length equals 15 residues. The germline gives CDR1 MNHEY, CDR2 SVGEGT. V lost 0 bases and J lost 3; bases outside the gene matches: 2. Here the CDR3 DNA reads TGTGCCAGCAGTTACTCGGACAGGAACAATCAGCCCCAGCATTTT. Translating it yields CASSYSDRNNQPQHF.

The chain employs TRBV7-2 and TRBJ2-5; no reliable D call. This CDR3 has 17 amino acids. V lost 0 bases, J lost 2 bases, and 16 bases lay in between. Per the germline V gene, CDR1 is SGHTA and CDR2 is FQGNSA. The CDR3 is CASSLAPLGGAQETQYF. The CDR3 DNA reads TGTGCCAGCAGCTTAGCGCCCCTGGGCGGCGCTCAAGAGACCCAGTACTTC.

A single count supports this clonotype. The rearrangement uses TRBV7-2 and TRBJ1-2; the match to TRBD1 covers 10 bases. Germline V lookup: CDR1 SGHTA, CDR2 FQGNSA. The CDR3 spans 16 residues. Trimming took 1 base from V and 4 from J; bases not matched to a gene: 6. CDR3 residues: CASSLEGTGAVYGYTF. The CDR3 nucleotides are TGTGCCAGCAGCTTAGAAGGGACAGGGGCGGTCTATGGCTACACCTTC.

The V and J genes are TRBV20-1 and TRBJ2-7; possibly TRBD1 for D (5 bases). The length of the CDR3 is 13 residues. Between the trimmed V and J ends, which lost 3 bases and 6 bases, there was a span of 15 bases. Germline-derived CDR1 and CDR2 are DFQATT and SNEGSKA (reference sequence). The DNA of the CDR3 is TGCAGTGCTAGTATTGGGGCGAGGAGCGAGCAGTACTTC. This encodes CSASIGARSEQYF.

The gene calls are TRBV20-1 and TRBJ2-1; 7 bases line up with TRBD1. CDR1 DFQATT and CDR2 SNEGSKA come from the germline V gene (reference sequence). V was pared by 3 bases and J by 2 bases, with 7 bases of the junction left unmatched. The CDR3 has 15 residues. This chain's CDR3 is CSARVQGVAYNEQFF. The DNA of the CDR3 is TGCAGTGCTAGGGTCCAGGGGGTCGCCTACAATGAGCAGTTCTTC.

The chain carries TRBV7-2 and TRBJ2-1; 10 bases fit TRBD2. This CDR3 is 16 amino acids long. CDR1 SGHTA and CDR2 FQGNSA come from the germline V gene. Trimming took 5 bases from V and 5 from J; bases not matched to a gene: 9. The CDR3 protein is CASSPGSGGANNEQFF. Here the CDR3 DNA reads TGTGCCAGCAGCCCCGGGAGCGGGGGGGCTAACAATGAGCAGTTCTTC. The entire variable domain, with the rest obtained from reference TRBV7-2 and TRBJ2-1, is as follows: GAGVSQSPSNKVTEKGKDVELRCDPISGHTALYWYRQSLGQGLEFLIYFQGNSAPDKSGLPSDRFSAERTGGSVSTLTIQRTQQEDSAVYLCASSPGSGGANNEQFFGPGTRLTVL.

The rearrangement uses TRBV20-1 and TRBJ2-7, with 8 bases matching TRBD2. V lost 4 bases to trimming and J lost 4 bases; unmatched junction nucleotides: 6. This CDR3 is 13 amino acids long. Looked up from germline, CDR1 is DFQATT and CDR2 is SNEGSKA (reference sequence). The CDR3 here is CSAKVAGLYEQYF. The CDR3 nucleotides are TGCAGTGCTAAGGTAGCGGGGTTATACGAGCAGTACTTC.

The chain combines TRBV7-3 with TRBJ2-2, with unresolved D. The CDR3 loop spans 16 amino acids. V lost 5 bases and J lost 6, with 19 bases in between. Germline values: CDR1 SGHTA, CDR2 FQGTGA. The CDR3 sequence is CASSPAFRNYSGELFF. The CDR3 region has the DNA TGTGCCAGCAGCCCAGCCTTTAGGAATTACTCCGGGGAGCTGTTTTTT.

The J gene is TRBJ1-1, the V gene TRBV27; D is perhaps TRBD1 (6 bases). The CDR3 totals 15 residues. Between the trimmed V and J ends, which lost 3 bases and 2 bases, there was a span of 13 bases. CDR1 MNHEY and CDR2 SMNVEV come from the germline V gene (reference sequence). The CDR3 nucleotides read TGTGCCAGCAGTTTGCGGGGGGGCCGCAACACTGAAGCTTTCTTT. It translates to CASSLRGGRNTEAFF.